This is a list of T cell receptor beta chains from one sample in a study of PD-1 blockade in classical Hodgkin lymphoma. Sequenced by immunoSEQ multiplex PCR; TCRdb stores in-frame clones only, minus some. The table records about 94,000 clones, 90% to 95% of them present only once. The sample consisted of peripheral blood mononuclear cells (PBMCs), taken before the fourth cycle of nivolumab. Receptors were obtained from a human donor with classical Hodgkin lymphoma. Each CDR3 is given with its conserved first and last residue. D genes are given only for firm matches. Clone size is stated in some rows and not others, as once, few, many or a class when expanded.

d_gene | j_gene | abundance | v_gene | CDR3aa | CDR3nt
TRBD2 | TRBJ2-1 | . | TRBV5-4 | CASSFRRTSGGYNEQFF | TGTGCCAGCAGCTTCAGACGGACTAGCGGGGGCTACAATGAGCAGTTCTTC
TRBD2 | TRBJ2-2 | . | TRBV27 | CASSLSGGALWSLSGRGTGELFF | TGTGCCAGCAGTTTATCCGGGGGCGCGTTATGGTCCCTTAGCGGGAGAGGTACCGGGGAGCTGTTTTTT
TRBD1 | TRBJ1-1 | . | TRBV2 | CASSGGTGVGTEAFF | TGTGCCAGCAGTGGAGGGACAGGAGTAGGAACTGAAGCTTTCTTT
TRBD1 | TRBJ2-5 | . | TRBV2 | CASSPRGRIKGQETQYF | TGTGCCAGCAGTCCCAGGGGGAGAATTAAGGGCCAAGAGACCCAGTACTTC
. | TRBJ2-2 | . | TRBV7-9 | CASSLVIPGELFF | TGTGCCAGCAGCCTAGTCATCCCCGGGGAGCTGTTTTTT
. | TRBJ2-7 | . | TRBV28 | CASSLPGHEQYF | TGTGCCAGCAGTCTCCCCGGGCACGAGCAGTACTTC
. | TRBJ2-1 | . | TRBV7-8 | CASSYRGKSSYNEQFF | TGTGCCAGCAGCTATAGGGGAAAAAGCTCCTACAATGAGCAGTTCTTC
TRBD2 | TRBJ2-1 | . | TRBV2 | CASRETSGANNEQFF | TGTGCCAGCAGGGAAACTAGCGGGGCTAACAATGAGCAGTTCTTC
. | TRBJ1-2 | . | TRBV7-9 | CASSSNFYGYTF | TGTGCCAGCAGCTCGAATTTCTATGGCTACACCTTC
. | TRBJ1-3 | . | TRBV6-5 | CASSYGLNSGNTIYF | TGTGCCAGCAGTTACGGGCTCAATTCTGGAAACACCATATATTTT
TRBD2 | TRBJ2-2 | . | TRBV9 | CASSVAFLAGVTGELFF | TGTGCCAGCAGCGTAGCTTTCCTAGCGGGAGTCACCGGGGAGCTGTTTTTT
. | TRBJ2-5 | . | TRBV5-6 | CASSLQGGRFQETQYF | TGTGCCAGCAGCCTTCAGGGAGGAAGGTTTCAAGAGACCCAGTACTTC
TRBD2 | TRBJ2-1 | once | TRBV28 | CASSLGGRAHEQFF | TGTGCCAGCAGTTTAGGCGGGAGGGCCCACGAGCAGTTCTTC
. | TRBJ2-3 | . | TRBV5-1 | CASSPRGVRGHTDTQYF | TGCGCCAGCAGCCCGAGAGGGGTGCGAGGTCACACAGATACGCAGTATTTT
. | TRBJ2-4 | . | TRBV6-5 | CASSRQLAKNIQYF | TGTGCCAGCAGTCGACAGCTAGCCAAAAACATTCAGTACTTC
. | TRBJ1-2 | . | TRBV9 | CASSGRDNQRGYYGYTF | TGTGCCAGCAGCGGAAGGGACAATCAAAGGGGGTACTATGGCTACACCTTC
TRBD1 | TRBJ1-2 | . | TRBV10-2 | CASTQPGTGRDGYTF | TGCGCCAGCACCCAACCCGGGACAGGACGGGATGGCTACACCTTC
. | TRBJ2-2 | once | TRBV6-5 | CASSYLSGELFF | TGTGCCAGCAGTTATCTTAGCGGGGAGCTGTTTTTT
. | TRBJ2-7 | . | TRBV19 | CASSIPGVRNEQYF | TGTGCCAGTAGTATCCCTGGCGTTCGTAACGAGCAGTACTTC
. | TRBJ2-2 | . | TRBV5-4 | CASSLRAGSTGELFF | TGTGCCAGCAGCTTGCGGGCCGGGAGCACCGGGGAGCTGTTTTTT
. | TRBJ2-7 | . | TRBV28 | CASSSFLKTGPYEQYF | TGTGCCAGCAGTTCTTTCCTAAAGACGGGCCCCTACGAGCAGTACTTC
. | TRBJ2-5 | . | TRBV5-1 | CASRFARDQETQYF | TGCGCCAGCAGATTTGCCAGGGACCAAGAGACCCAGTACTTC
. | TRBJ2-1 | . | TRBV27 | CASSSRRTNLEQFF | TGTGCCAGCAGTTCCCGACGGACTAATCTTGAGCAGTTCTTC
. | TRBJ2-3 | . | TRBV19 | CASSMVFGTTDTQYF | TGTGCCAGTAGTATGGTTTTCGGGACTACAGATACGCAGTATTTT
. | TRBJ2-3 | . | TRBV6-5 | CASSYSGGADTQYF | TGTGCCAGCAGTTACTCAGGGGGGGCAGATACGCAGTATTTT
. | TRBJ1-1 | . | TRBV5-4 | CASTIGPGNTEAFF | TGTGCCAGCACCATTGGGCCCGGTAACACTGAAGCTTTCTTT
. | TRBJ1-4 | few | TRBV7-9 | CASSLGSLEGPYSEKLFF | TGTGCCAGCAGCTTAGGAAGTCTAGAGGGGCCCTATTCTGAAAAACTGTTTTTT
TRBD2 | TRBJ2-3 | . | TRBV29-1 | CSVGVAGGLADTQYF | TGCAGCGTCGGAGTAGCGGGAGGGCTGGCAGATACGCAGTATTTT